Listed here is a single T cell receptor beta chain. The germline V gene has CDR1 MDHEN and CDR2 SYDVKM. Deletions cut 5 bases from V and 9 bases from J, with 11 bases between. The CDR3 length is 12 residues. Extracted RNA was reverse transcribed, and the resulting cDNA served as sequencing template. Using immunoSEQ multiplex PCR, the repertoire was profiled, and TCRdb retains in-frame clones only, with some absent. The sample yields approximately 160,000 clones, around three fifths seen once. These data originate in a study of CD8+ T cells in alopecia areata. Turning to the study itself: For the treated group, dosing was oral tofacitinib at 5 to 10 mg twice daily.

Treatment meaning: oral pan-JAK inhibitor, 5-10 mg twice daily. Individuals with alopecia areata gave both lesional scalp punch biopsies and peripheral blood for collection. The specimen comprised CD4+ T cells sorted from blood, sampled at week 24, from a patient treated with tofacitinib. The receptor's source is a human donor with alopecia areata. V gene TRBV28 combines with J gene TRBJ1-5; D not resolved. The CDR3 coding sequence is TGTGCCAGCAGTCCCCCTGAGTGGCCCCAGCATTTT. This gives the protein CASSPPEWPQHF.